The 8 T cell receptor beta chains presented below share a single source sample, sequenced in a study of blood T cell repertoires in COVID-19. Using immunoSEQ multiplex PCR, the repertoire was profiled, and TCRdb retains in-frame clones only, with some absent. The repertoire holds 150,000 to 200,000 clones, with 88% as singletons. The specimen was peripheral blood. These receptors originate from a human donor in a cohort sampled during active COVID-19.

This clone appeared a few times. The chain is built from TRBV3-1 (or the pseudogene TRBV3-2) and TRBJ2-2; 8 bases match TRBD2. The CDR3 has 15 amino acids. The ends lost 7 bases at V and 5 bases at J; junction bases unmatched: 9. CDR1 and CDR2 (germline): LGHDT, YNNKEL (reference sequence). Written as DNA, the CDR3 is TGTGCCAGCACCCTCGGGGGGGCTAGGACCGGGGAGCTGTTTTTT. Translating gives CASTLGGARTGELFF.

CDR3 sequence reads: CASSPPDSNSYEQYF. In DNA, the CDR3 is TGTGCCAGCAGCCCCCCCGACAGCAACTCCTACGAGCAGTACTTC. The V and J genes are TRBV28 and TRBJ2-7, with a possible D match to TRBD1 (5 bases). Trimming removed 6 bases at V and 0 bases at J, with 15 bases between. The CDR3 runs to 15 residues. Germline V gene data show CDR1 as MDHEN and CDR2 as SYDVKM.

The V gene is TRBV6-1, the J gene TRBJ2-5; 8 bases agree with TRBD2. The CDR3 is made up of 15 amino acids. Germline CDR1 MNHNS, CDR2 SASEGT. The J segment lost 5 bases and the V segment lost 0 bases, leaving 5 bases of the junction unmatched. The CDR3 bases are TGTGCCAGCAGTGAAGCCTCGGGGGGGTTTGAGACCCAGTACTTC. Its translation: CASSEASGGFETQYF.

The chain uses TRBV10-2 and TRBJ2-7; 7 nucleotides align to TRBD1. This CDR3 has 12 residues. Per germline, CDR1 WSHSY and CDR2 SAAADI. With V trimmed by 8 bases and J by 3 bases, 4 bases remained unmatched. This CDR3 reads CASGDRGYEQYF. The CDR3 DNA reads TGCGCCAGCGGGGACAGAGGCTACGAGCAGTACTTC.

The chain combines TRBV7-2 with TRBJ2-5; 7 bases align to TRBD2. The CDR3 contains 16 residues. In germline, CDR1 is SGHTA, CDR2 FQGNSA. V shed 2 bases and J 5 bases; nucleotides not matched to a gene: 11. The CDR3 loop reads CASSLNGGGVRETQYF. CDR3 DNA sequence: TGTGCCAGCAGCTTAAATGGGGGAGGGGTCAGGGAGACCCAGTACTTC.

This sequence joins TRBV27 and TRBJ2-7, with 12 bases aligning to TRBD1. With V trimmed by 6 bases and J by 7 bases, 7 bases remained unmatched. The CDR3 length is 14 residues. Germline CDR1 MNHEY, CDR2 SMNVEV (reference sequence). The CDR3 loop is CASRGQGALGEQYF. CDR3 coding DNA: TGTGCCAGCAGGGGACAGGGGGCGCTAGGGGAGCAGTACTTC.

The chain is built from TRBV7-9 and TRBJ1-4, with D uncertain. V was trimmed by 1 base and J by 8 bases, leaving 14 bases between them. CDR3 size: 15 residues. Germline-derived CDR1 and CDR2 are SEHNR and FQNEAQ (reference sequence). The CDR3 DNA reads TGTGCCAGCAGCTTAGTACGGGGAGGAGGCGAAAAACTGTTTTTT. It encodes CASSLVRGGGEKLFF.

V is TRBV7-9 and J is TRBJ1-1, with no clear D. This CDR3 region has 15 residues. V was trimmed by 1 base and J by 0 bases, leaving 9 bases between them. Germline CDR1 reads SEHNR; CDR2 reads FQNEAQ (reference sequence). The CDR3, as DNA: TGTGCCAGCAGCTTAGGAGGATTTATGAACACTGAAGCTTTCTTT. This encodes CASSLGGFMNTEAFF.